This T cell receptor (beta chain) emerged from a study of shared clonotypes between healthy human individuals. V gave up 8 bases and J gave up 4 bases, with 11 bases separating them. The CDR3 totals 13 residues. CDR1 and CDR2 (germline): SNHLY, FYNNEI. In the source study's methods: ImmunoSEQ sequences covered only the junction and lacked quality scores; filtering therefore differed. Measured with immunoSEQ multiplex PCR; TCRdb has only the in-frame clones, and not every one. V and J calls and clone size are given by that table; D and trimming were obtained from the DNA. The data contain 850,000 to 1,200,000 clones, about 74% of them singletons.

V usage is TRBV2 and J usage is TRBJ2-2; D is perhaps TRBD2 (6 bases). This clonotype was sampled from a man aged 18 to 29 in good health. Material for sequencing was memory CD4+ T cells sorted from blood. Sample subset: CD45RA-negative fraction. The CDR3, as DNA: TGTGCCAGCGGAGGGGCTACCACCGGGGAGCTGTTTTTT. This codes for CASGGATTGELFF. The full variable domain, its missing parts supplied by reference TRBV2 and TRBJ2-2, is EPEVTQTPSHQVTQMGQEVILRCVPISNHLYFYWYRQILGQKVEFLVSFYNNEISEKSEIFDDQFSVERPDGSNFTLKIRSTKLEDSAMYFCASGGATTGELFFGEGSRLTVL.